The text below deals with one TCR beta chain. The antigen is unknown. 13 Jbeta primers and 60 Vbeta primers were used for the PCR. TCRdb keeps only in-frame clones here, not all; method: immunoSEQ multiplex PCR. There are some 85,000 clones in the sample; 78% occur only once, and approximately 6% lies in the top ten. This record comes from a study of cytomegalovirus exposure and HLA in healthy donors. General study points: Owing to their indistinguishability, certain V segments, notably TRBV6-2 and TRBV6-3, were excluded. Confirmation in vitro established that three CMV-associated chains were specific for CMV antigens.

Germline-derived CDR1 and CDR2 are ENHRY and SYGVKD. The CDR3 sequence is 15 residues long. V gave up 6 bases and J gave up 3 bases, with 16 bases separating them. V and J are TRBV10-3 and TRBJ2-3, with a weak D call TRBD2 (7 bases). This clonotype was sampled from a man younger than 35 in good health and CMV-seropositive. Sequencing used PBMCs. CDR3 loop: CAIRAVGGGTDTQYF. CDR3 nucleotides: TGTGCCATCAGGGCAGTGGGAGGGGGAACAGATACGCAGTATTTT.